The 4 T cell receptor beta chains below were found in one sample sequenced in a study of T cell changes during pregnancy in multiple sclerosis. Using immunoSEQ multiplex PCR, the repertoire was profiled, and TCRdb retains in-frame clones only, with some absent. The sample holds tens of thousands of clones; roughly 92% are singletons and the top ten take 1.5% to 2.5%. This specimen was peripheral blood, taken in the second trimester of pregnancy. The receptors were gathered from a female donor with multiple sclerosis, enrolled in a pregnancy study.

The chain is built from TRBV5-5 and TRBJ2-3; the D gene is possibly TRBD1 (5 bases). The CDR3 consists of 16 residues. Germline CDR1 and CDR2: SGHKS and YYEKEE (reference sequence). Trimming removed 0 bases at V and 5 bases at J, with 16 bases between. CDR3 sequence (DNA): TGTGCCAGCAGCTTGGGGGGCAGGGTGTCTGGAGATACGCAGTATTTT. It specifies CASSLGGRVSGDTQYF. Supplemented by reference TRBV5-5 and TRBJ2-3, the full variable domain reads DAGVTQSPTHLIKTRGQQVTLRCSPISGHKSVSWYQQVLGQGPQFIFQYYEKEERGRGNFPDRFSARQFPNYSSELNVNALLLGDSALYLCASSLGGRVSGDTQYFGPGTRLTVL.

The gene calls are TRBV5-5 and TRBJ2-3; 10 bases map to TRBD2. The V gene end was trimmed by 1 base and the J gene end by 2 bases; junction bases not matched to a gene: 16. The germline V gene encodes CDR1 SGHKS and CDR2 YYEKEE (reference sequence). This CDR3 is 20 amino acids long. The CDR3, as DNA: TGTGCCAGCAGCTTGATTCAAAGCGGGAGGGCCCCATTCTCCACAGATACGCAGTATTTT. It specifies CASSLIQSGRAPFSTDTQYF.

The rearrangement uses TRBV2 and TRBJ2-1; TRBD2 agrees at 9 bases. CDR3 length equals 15 residues. The V segment lost 3 bases and the J segment 9 bases; nucleotides outside the gene matches: 9. The germline V gene has CDR1 SNHLY and CDR2 FYNNEI. CDR3 in amino acids: CASSDYLAGIGEQFF. In nucleotides, the CDR3 is TGTGCCAGCAGTGACTACCTAGCGGGAATTGGTGAGCAGTTCTTC.

This clone was picked up a small number of times. The chain couples TRBV10-3 to TRBJ1-5; TRBD1 might be the D (6 bases). V lost 4 bases and J lost 5, with 9 bases in between. Germline V gene data show CDR1 as ENHRY and CDR2 as SYGVKD. This CDR3 has 13 amino acids. The CDR3 nucleotides read TGTGCCATCAGTGGCAACAGGGATCAGCCCCAGCATTTT. It yields the protein CAISGNRDQPQHF.